This TCR beta chain is from a study of blood T cell repertoires in COVID-19. Study-level information: In each case, the material was cDNA or gDNA derived from T cells, B-cell-depleted T cells, or PBMCs.

TCRdb keeps only in-frame clones here, not all; method: immunoSEQ multiplex PCR. The sample contains about 400,000 clones, about 90% of which appear only once. The study recruited people aged 18 to 89 years across about 25 US areas. Germline loops: CDR1 MGHRA, CDR2 YSYEKL. Trimming at V came to 4 bases and at J to 4 bases, leaving 6 bases not matched to a gene. This CDR3 comprises 16 residues. The source is a woman aged 25 to 45 who had recovered from COVID-19. The chain carries TRBV4-1 and TRBJ2-1, with 11 bases aligning to TRBD2. The sequenced sample was PBMCs or T cells enriched from blood (not recorded which). The CDR3 sequence: CASSRALAGGYNEQFF. DNA of the CDR3: TGCGCCAGCAGCCGAGCCCTAGCGGGGGGATACAATGAGCAGTTCTTC.